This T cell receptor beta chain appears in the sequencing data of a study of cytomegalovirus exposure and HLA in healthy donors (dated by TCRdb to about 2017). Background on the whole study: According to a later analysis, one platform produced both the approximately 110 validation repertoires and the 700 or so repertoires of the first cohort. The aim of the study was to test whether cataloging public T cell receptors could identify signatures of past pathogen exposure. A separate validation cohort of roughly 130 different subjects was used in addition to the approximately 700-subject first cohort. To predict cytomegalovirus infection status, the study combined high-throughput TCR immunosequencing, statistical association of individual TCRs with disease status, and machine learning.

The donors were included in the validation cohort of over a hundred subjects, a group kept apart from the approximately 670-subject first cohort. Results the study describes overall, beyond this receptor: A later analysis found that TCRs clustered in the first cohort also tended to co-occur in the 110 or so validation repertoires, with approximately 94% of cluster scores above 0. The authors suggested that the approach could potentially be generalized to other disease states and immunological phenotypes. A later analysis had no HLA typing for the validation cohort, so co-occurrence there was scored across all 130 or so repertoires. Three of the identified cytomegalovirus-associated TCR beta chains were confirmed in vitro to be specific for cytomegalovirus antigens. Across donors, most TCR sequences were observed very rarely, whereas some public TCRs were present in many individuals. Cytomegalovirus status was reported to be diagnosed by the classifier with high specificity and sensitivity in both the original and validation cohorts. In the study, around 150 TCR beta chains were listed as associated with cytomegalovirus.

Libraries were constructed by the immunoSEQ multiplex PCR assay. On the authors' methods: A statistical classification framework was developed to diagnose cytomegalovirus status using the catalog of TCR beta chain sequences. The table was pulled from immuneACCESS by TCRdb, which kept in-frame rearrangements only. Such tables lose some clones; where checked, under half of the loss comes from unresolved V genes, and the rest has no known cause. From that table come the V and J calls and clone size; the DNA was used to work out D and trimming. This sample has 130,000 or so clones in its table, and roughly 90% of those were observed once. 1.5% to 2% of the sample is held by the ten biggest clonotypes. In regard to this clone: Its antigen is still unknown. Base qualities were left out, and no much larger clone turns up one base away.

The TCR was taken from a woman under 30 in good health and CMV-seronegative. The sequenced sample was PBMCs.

The DNA sequence is as follows: TGTGCCAGCAGTTCGCGGGGGGGCTACACCTTC. Its product reads: CASSSRGGYTF. The rearranged segments are TRBV28 and TRBJ1-2, and TRBD1 may be the D gene, going by 5 matching bases. V is pared back by 4 bases and J by 8 bases, with 8 bases lying between the germline termini. The CDR3 spans 11 residues, from the cysteine through the phenylalanine. Only the CDR3 part of the read is kept: 33 bases, read in frame from the first base. CDR1 and CDR2 (MDHEN, SYDVKM) derive from the germline V gene.